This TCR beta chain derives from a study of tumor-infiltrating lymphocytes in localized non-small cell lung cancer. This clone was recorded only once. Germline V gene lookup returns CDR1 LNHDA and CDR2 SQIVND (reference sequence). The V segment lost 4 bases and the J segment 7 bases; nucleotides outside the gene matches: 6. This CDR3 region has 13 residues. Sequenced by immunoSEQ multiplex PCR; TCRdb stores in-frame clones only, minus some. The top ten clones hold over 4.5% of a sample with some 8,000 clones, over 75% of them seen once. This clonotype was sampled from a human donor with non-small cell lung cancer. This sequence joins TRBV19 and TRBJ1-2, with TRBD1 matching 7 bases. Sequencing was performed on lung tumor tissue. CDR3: CASSTGTDFGYTF. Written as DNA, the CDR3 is TGTGCCAGTAGTACGGGGACAGACTTTGGCTACACCTTC.